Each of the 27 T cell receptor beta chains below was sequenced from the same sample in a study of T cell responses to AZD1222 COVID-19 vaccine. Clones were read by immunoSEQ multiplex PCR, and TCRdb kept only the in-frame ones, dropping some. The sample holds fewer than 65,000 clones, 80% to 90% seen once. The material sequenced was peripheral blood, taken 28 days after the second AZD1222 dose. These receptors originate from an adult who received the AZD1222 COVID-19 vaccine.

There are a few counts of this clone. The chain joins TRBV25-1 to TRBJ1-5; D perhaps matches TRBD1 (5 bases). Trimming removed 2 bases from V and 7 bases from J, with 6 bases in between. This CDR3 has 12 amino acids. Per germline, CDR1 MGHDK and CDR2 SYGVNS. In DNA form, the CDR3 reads TGTGCCAGCAGTGAAGAGGGGCAGCCCCAGCATTTT. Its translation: CASSEEGQPQHF.

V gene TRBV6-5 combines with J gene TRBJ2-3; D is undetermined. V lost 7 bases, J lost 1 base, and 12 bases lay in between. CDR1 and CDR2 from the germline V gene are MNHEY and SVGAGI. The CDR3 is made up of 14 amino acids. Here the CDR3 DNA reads TGTGCCAGCAAAATAGGAAGCGGCACAGATACGCAGTATTTT. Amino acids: CASKIGSGTDTQYF.

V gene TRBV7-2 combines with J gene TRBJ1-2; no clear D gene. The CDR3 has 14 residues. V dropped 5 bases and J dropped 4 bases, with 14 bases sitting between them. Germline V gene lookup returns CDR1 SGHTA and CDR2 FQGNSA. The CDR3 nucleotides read TGTGCCAGCAGCACCCCCGGTCGTACCTATGGCTACACCTTC. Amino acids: CASSTPGRTYGYTF.

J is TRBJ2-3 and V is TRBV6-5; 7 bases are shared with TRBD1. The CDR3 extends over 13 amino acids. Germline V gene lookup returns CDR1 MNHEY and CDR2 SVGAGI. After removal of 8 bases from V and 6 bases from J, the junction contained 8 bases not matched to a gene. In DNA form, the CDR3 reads TGTGCCAGCCGAAGACAGGGCCTCGATACGCAGTATTTT. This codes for CASRRQGLDTQYF.

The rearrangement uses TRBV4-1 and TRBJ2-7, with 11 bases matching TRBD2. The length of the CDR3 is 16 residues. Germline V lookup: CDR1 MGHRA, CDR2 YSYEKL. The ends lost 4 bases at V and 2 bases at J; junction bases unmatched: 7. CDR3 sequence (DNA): TGCGCCAGCAGCCCACCAAAACTAGCGGGAGCCTACGAGCAGTACTTC. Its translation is CASSPPKLAGAYEQYF.

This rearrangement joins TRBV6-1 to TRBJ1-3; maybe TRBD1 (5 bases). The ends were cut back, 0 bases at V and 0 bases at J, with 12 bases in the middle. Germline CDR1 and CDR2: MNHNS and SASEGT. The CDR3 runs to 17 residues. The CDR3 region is CASSEAYRRVSGNTIYF. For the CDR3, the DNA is TGTGCCAGCAGTGAAGCGTATCGCAGGGTCTCTGGAAACACCATATATTTT.

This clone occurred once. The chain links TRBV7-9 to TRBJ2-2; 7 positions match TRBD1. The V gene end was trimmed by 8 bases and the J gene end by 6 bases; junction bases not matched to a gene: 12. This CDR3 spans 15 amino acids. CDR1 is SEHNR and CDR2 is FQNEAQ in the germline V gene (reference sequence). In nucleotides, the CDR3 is TGTGCCAGCTCTGAGCGGAAGACAGGGTCCGGGGAGCTGTTTTTT. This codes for CASSERKTGSGELFF.

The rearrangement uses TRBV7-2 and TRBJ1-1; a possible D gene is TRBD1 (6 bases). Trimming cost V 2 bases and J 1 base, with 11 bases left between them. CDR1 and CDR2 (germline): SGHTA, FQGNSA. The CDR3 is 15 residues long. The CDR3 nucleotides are TGTGCCAGCAGCTTAATGCCAGGGGCGAACACTGAAGCTTTCTTT. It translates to CASSLMPGANTEAFF.

The CDR3 DNA sequence: TGTGCCAGCAGTTTTAATGGGGGGGCCAACTATGGCTACACCTTC. Its translation: CASSFNGGANYGYTF. The chain has TRBV28 and TRBJ1-2; possible D gene TRBD1, 6 bases. The CDR3 totals 15 residues. Per germline, CDR1 MDHEN and CDR2 SYDVKM. The ends were cut back, 3 bases at V and 2 bases at J, with 13 bases in the middle.

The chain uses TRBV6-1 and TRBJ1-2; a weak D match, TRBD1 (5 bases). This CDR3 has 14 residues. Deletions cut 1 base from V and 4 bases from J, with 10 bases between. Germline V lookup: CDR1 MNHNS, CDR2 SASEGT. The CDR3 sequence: CASSEEKGPYGYTF. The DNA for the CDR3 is TGTGCCAGCAGTGAAGAGAAGGGACCCTATGGCTACACCTTC.

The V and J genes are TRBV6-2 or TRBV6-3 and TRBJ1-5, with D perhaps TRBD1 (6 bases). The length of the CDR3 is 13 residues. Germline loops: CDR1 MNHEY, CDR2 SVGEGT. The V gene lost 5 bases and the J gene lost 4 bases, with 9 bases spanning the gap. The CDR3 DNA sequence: TGTGCCAGCAGTCGGACAGAGAATCAGCCCCAGCATTTT. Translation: CASSRTENQPQHF.

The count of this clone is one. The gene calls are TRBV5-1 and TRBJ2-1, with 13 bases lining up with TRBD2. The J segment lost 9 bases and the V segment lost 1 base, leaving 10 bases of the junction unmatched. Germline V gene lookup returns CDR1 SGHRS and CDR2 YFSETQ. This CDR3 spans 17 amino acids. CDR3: CASSLTTSGRAFGEQFF. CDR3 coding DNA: TGCGCCAGCAGCTTGACCACTAGCGGGAGGGCCTTCGGTGAGCAGTTCTTC.

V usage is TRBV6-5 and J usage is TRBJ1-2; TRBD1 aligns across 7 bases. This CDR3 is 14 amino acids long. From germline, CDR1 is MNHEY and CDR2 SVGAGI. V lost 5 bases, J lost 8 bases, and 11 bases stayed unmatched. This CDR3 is CASSPQDRAVGYTF. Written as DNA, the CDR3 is TGTGCCAGCAGTCCCCAAGACAGGGCGGTCGGCTACACCTTC.

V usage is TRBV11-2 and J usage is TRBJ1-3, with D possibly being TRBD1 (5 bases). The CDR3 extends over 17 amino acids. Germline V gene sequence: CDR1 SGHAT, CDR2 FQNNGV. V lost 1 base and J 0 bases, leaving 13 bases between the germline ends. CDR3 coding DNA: TGTGCCAGCAGCTTAGTACCCAGGGTCAGCTCTGGAAACACCATATATTTT. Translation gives CASSLVPRVSSGNTIYF.

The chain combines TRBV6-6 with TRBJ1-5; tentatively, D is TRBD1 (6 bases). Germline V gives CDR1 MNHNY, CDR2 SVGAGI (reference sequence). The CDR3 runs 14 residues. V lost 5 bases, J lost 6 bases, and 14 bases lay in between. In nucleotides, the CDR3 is TGTGCCAGCAGTCCTGGACAGCGCGGTCAGCCCCAGCATTTT. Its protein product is CASSPGQRGQPQHF.

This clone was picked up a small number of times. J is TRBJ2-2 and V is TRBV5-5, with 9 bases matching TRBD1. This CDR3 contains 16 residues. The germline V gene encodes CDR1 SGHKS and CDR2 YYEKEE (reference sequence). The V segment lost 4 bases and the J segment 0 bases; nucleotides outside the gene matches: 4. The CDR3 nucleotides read TGTGCCAGCAGCAGGACAGGGGCCACGAACACCGGGGAGCTGTTTTTT. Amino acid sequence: CASSRTGATNTGELFF.

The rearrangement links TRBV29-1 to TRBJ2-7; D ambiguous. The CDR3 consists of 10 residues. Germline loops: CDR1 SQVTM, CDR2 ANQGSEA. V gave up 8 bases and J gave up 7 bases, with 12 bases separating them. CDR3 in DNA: TGCAGCTCCCCGCCCGCAGAGCAGTACTTC. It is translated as CSSPPAEQYF.

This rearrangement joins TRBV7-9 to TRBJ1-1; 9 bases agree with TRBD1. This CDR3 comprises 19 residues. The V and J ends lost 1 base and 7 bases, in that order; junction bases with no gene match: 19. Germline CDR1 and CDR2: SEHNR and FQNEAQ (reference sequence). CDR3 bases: TGTGCCAGCAGCTTAGACGGGATACCGGGACAGGGCCCGTCTAATGAAGCTTTCTTT. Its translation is CASSLDGIPGQGPSNEAFF.

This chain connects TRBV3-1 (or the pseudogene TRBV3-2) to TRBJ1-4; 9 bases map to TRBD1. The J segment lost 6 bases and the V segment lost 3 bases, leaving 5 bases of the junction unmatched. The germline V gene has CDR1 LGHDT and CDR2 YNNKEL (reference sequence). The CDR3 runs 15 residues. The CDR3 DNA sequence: TGTGCCAGCAGCCACGGGACAGGGAGACATGAAAAACTGTTTTTT. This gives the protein CASSHGTGRHEKLFF.

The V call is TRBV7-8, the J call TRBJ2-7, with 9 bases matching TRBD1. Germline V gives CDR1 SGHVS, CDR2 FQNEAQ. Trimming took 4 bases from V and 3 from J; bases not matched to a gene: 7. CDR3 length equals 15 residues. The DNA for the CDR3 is TGTGCCAGCAGCTCCCGGTGGGACAGGGACTACGAGCAGTACTTC. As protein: CASSSRWDRDYEQYF. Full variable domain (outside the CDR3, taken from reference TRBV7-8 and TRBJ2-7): GAGVSQSPRYKVAKRGQDVALRCDPISGHVSLFWYQQALGQGPEFLTYFQNEAQLDKSGLPSDRFFAERPEGSVSTLKIQRTQQEDSAVYLCASSSRWDRDYEQYFGPGTRLTVT.

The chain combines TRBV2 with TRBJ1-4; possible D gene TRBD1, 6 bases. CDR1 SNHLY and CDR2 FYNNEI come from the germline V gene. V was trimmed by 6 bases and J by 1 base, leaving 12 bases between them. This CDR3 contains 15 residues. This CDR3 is CASRRYRETNEKLFF. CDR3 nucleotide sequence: TGTGCCAGCAGGCGCTACAGGGAAACTAATGAAAAACTGTTTTTT.

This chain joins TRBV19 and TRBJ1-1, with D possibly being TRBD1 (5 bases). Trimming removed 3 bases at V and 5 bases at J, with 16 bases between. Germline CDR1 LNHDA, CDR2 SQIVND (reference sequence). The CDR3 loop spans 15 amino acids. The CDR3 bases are TGTGCCAGTAGTATCAATCGGCAGGGAAGGACTGAAGCTTTCTTT. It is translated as CASSINRQGRTEAFF.

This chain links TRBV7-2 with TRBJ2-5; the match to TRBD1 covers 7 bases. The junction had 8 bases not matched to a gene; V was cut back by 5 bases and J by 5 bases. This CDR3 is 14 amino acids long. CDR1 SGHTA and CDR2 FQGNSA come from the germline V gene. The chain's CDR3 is CASSPDRVRETQYF. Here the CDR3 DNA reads TGTGCCAGCAGCCCAGACAGGGTGCGGGAGACCCAGTACTTC.

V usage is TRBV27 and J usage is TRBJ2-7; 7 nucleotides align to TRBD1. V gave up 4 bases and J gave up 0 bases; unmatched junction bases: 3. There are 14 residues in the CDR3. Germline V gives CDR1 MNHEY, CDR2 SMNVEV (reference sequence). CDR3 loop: CASSWRQGSYEQYF. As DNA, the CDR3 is TGTGCCAGCAGTTGGAGACAGGGCTCCTACGAGCAGTACTTC.

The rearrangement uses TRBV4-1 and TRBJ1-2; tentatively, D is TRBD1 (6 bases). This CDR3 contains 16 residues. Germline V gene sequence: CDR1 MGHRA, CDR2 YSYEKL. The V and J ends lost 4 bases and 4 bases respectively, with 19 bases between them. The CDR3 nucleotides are TGCGCCAGCAGCCGAGACCGGGACACGGACCTCTATGGCTACACCTTC. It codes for CASSRDRDTDLYGYTF.

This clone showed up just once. CDR3 amino acids: CASSKLAGATDTQYF. The CDR3 region has the DNA TGTGCCAGCAGCAAACTAGCCGGGGCTACAGATACGCAGTATTTT. This chain joins TRBV9 and TRBJ2-3, with TRBD2 as a possible D gene (6 bases). The CDR3 runs 15 residues. Germline V gives CDR1 SGDLS, CDR2 YYNGEE. With 4 bases removed from V and 3 bases from J, the gap between germline ends came to 15 bases.

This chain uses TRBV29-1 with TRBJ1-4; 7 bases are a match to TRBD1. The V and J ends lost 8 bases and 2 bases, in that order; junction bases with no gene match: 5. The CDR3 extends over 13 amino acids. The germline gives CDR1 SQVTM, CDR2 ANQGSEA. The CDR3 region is CSSQTGTNEKLFF. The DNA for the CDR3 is TGCAGCTCTCAGACAGGGACTAATGAAAAACTGTTTTTT.